Below are 14 T cell receptor beta chains sequenced from a single sample in a study of T cell responses to AZD1222 COVID-19 vaccine. Sequencing used immunoSEQ multiplex PCR; TCRdb keeps in-frame clones, though not all of them. The sample holds some 120,000 clones, 70% to 90% seen once. The sequencing here drew on peripheral blood, taken on day 0 of MenACWY control vaccination. These receptors originate from an adult in good health.

The chain has TRBV18 and TRBJ1-1, with D tentatively TRBD1 (5 bases). The germline V gene has CDR1 KGHSH and CDR2 LQKENI. There are 14 residues in the CDR3. Trimming left V 3 bases short and J 2 bases short, with 10 bases between. Here the CDR3 reads CASSPQGGNTEAFF. The CDR3 DNA reads as TGTGCCAGCTCACCCCAGGGAGGTAACACTGAAGCTTTCTTT.

This chain connects TRBV19 to TRBJ1-2; a weak D match, TRBD1 (5 bases). Germline V CDR1 and CDR2: LNHDA, SQIVND (reference sequence). V shed 7 bases and J shed 8 bases, with 20 bases lying between them. The CDR3 sequence is 14 residues long. Written as DNA, the CDR3 is TGTGCCAGTATCCCCGGGCAGGGATTCGACGGCTACACCTTC. Its protein is CASIPGQGFDGYTF. The full variable domain, with the rest looked up from reference TRBV19 and TRBJ1-2, is DGGITQSPKYLFRKEGQNVTLSCEQNLNHDAMYWYRQDPGQGLRLIYYSQIVNDFQKGDIAEGYSVSREKKESFPLTVTSAQKNPTAFYLCASIPGQGFDGYTFGSGTRLTVV.

The chain's CDR3 is CASSFGTGYGYTF. In DNA, the CDR3 is TGTGCCAGCAGTTTCGGCACAGGCTATGGCTACACCTTC. The chain recombines TRBV28 with TRBJ1-2; weak D call: TRBD1 (5 bases). V lost 3 bases and J lost 4, with 9 bases in between. From germline, CDR1 is MDHEN and CDR2 SYDVKM. The length of the CDR3 is 13 residues.

With regard to this clone: Other DNA sequences in the same sample also yield this CDR3. The V call is TRBV7-2, the J call TRBJ1-4; maybe TRBD1 (5 bases). The CDR3 length is 14 residues. Germline CDR1 and CDR2: SGHTA and FQGNSA. V dropped 1 base and J dropped 8 bases, with 11 bases sitting between them. This CDR3 is CASSLGLGPEKLFF. The CDR3, as DNA: TGTGCCAGCAGCTTAGGACTGGGACCCGAAAAACTGTTTTTT.

The chain joins TRBV30 to TRBJ2-7; D is ambiguous. This CDR3 contains 12 residues. Germline CDR1 and CDR2: GTSNPN and SVGIG (reference sequence). Trimming stripped 1 base from V and 1 base from J, with 5 bases between. Here the CDR3 reads CAWSGPSYEQYF. The CDR3 DNA follows: TGTGCCTGGAGTGGACCTTCCTACGAGCAGTACTTC. Complete variable domain (other parts from reference TRBV30 and TRBJ2-7): SQTIHQWPATLVQPVGSPLSLECTVEGTSNPNLYWYRQAAGRGLQLLFYSVGIGQISSEVPQNLSASRPQDRQFILSSKKLLLSDSGFYLCAWSGPSYEQYFGPGTRLTVT.

This chain connects TRBV2 to TRBJ2-3, with 9 positions matching TRBD2. The length of the CDR3 is 15 residues. V was pared by 4 bases and J by 1 base, with 3 bases of the junction left unmatched. Germline V gives CDR1 SNHLY, CDR2 FYNNEI. CDR3 in DNA: TGTGCCAGCAGTGCTCCTAGCGGGGGCACAGATACGCAGTATTTT. Translated, it gives CASSAPSGGTDTQYF.

This chain connects TRBV11-2 to TRBJ1-2, with D tentatively TRBD1 (5 bases). In germline, CDR1 is SGHAT, CDR2 FQNNGV. The CDR3 covers 14 residues. V shed 5 bases and J shed 8 bases, with 18 bases lying between them. The CDR3 DNA sequence: TGTGCCAGCAGCCACCTTCGAGGGGCGGGAGGCTACACCTTC. This translates into CASSHLRGAGGYTF.

This clone was seen a single time. V is TRBV28 and J is TRBJ1-5, with D uncertain. Germline V gives CDR1 MDHEN, CDR2 SYDVKM. The CDR3 is 12 residues long. Trimming cost V 2 bases and J 4 bases, with 3 bases left between them. CDR3 protein: CASSLRNQPQHF. The CDR3 coding sequence is TGTGCCAGCAGTTTAAGAAATCAGCCCCAGCATTTT.

This clone was counted between two and nine times. The V and J genes are TRBV2 and TRBJ2-1; 9 nucleotides align to TRBD1. J lost 4 bases, V lost 4 bases, and 5 bases had no gene match. The germline V gene has CDR1 SNHLY and CDR2 FYNNEI. The CDR3 loop spans 15 amino acids. CDR3 bases: TGTGCCAGCAGTGTAACGGGACAGGGATACAATGAGCAGTTCTTC. Translating it yields CASSVTGQGYNEQFF.

CDR3 in amino acids: CASSVAPRDPGQLFF. The CDR3 coding sequence is TGTGCCAGCAGCGTAGCTCCTCGGGACCCGGGTCAACTGTTTTTT. The chain uses TRBV9 and TRBJ1-4; D perhaps matches TRBD1 (5 bases). Germline V gene data show CDR1 as SGDLS and CDR2 as YYNGEE. V was shortened by 0 bases and J by 12 bases, with 18 bases between the two germline ends. This CDR3 spans 15 amino acids.

The chain joins TRBV5-1 to TRBJ2-5; TRBD2 aligns across 10 bases. Germline CDR1 SGHRS, CDR2 YFSETQ. This CDR3 spans 16 amino acids. V was clipped by 0 bases and J by 2 bases; unmatched bases: 4. This CDR3 is CASSLESSGRQETQYF. In DNA, the CDR3 is TGCGCCAGCAGCTTGGAATCTAGCGGGAGACAAGAGACCCAGTACTTC.

The rearrangement joins TRBV4-1 to TRBJ2-7, with D unresolved. The CDR3 extends over 16 amino acids. Trimming took 2 bases from V and 4 from J, leaving 18 bases between them. Germline V gene data show CDR1 as MGHRA and CDR2 as YSYEKL. The CDR3 bases are TGCGCCAGCAGCCAACTGATAGCCGTGGCATTTTACGAGCAGTACTTC. Protein product: CASSQLIAVAFYEQYF.

V gene TRBV2 combines with J gene TRBJ2-3, with 8 bases matching TRBD2. The V and J ends lost 4 bases and 0 bases, in that order; junction bases with no gene match: 3. Germline CDR1 and CDR2: SNHLY and FYNNEI. The CDR3 spans 15 residues. This CDR3 is CASSALAGSTDTQYF. The DNA of the CDR3 is TGTGCCAGCAGTGCCCTAGCGGGCAGCACAGATACGCAGTATTTT. The variable domain in full, completed from reference TRBV2 and TRBJ2-3, reads EPEVTQTPSHQVTQMGQEVILRCVPISNHLYFYWYRQILGQKVEFLVSFYNNEISEKSEIFDDQFSVERPDGSNFTLKIRSTKLEDSAMYFCASSALAGSTDTQYFGPGTRLTVL.

V is TRBV7-8 and J is TRBJ1-1; D perhaps matches TRBD1 (5 bases). The CDR3 runs to 15 residues. The V gene's germline CDR1 is SGHVS and CDR2 FQNEAQ. Trimming left V 6 bases short and J 0 bases short, with 14 bases between. The CDR3 is CASSPGQLLNTEAFF. CDR3 DNA: TGTGCCAGCAGTCCCGGACAACTCCTGAACACTGAAGCTTTCTTT. Combining the CDR3 with reference TRBV7-8 and TRBJ1-1 gives the whole variable domain GAGVSQSPRYKVAKRGQDVALRCDPISGHVSLFWYQQALGQGPEFLTYFQNEAQLDKSGLPSDRFFAERPEGSVSTLKIQRTQQEDSAVYLCASSPGQLLNTEAFFGQGTRLTVV.